Sequencing of this TCR beta chain was carried out in a study of sequential checkpoint blockade in melanoma (dated by TCRdb to the late 2010s). Regarding the research as a whole: Patients were randomized 1:1 to first-line nivolumab followed by ipilimumab (arm A) or ipilimumab followed by nivolumab (arm B). Both trial sequences were followed by maintenance nivolumab. Results and caveats for the whole study, not just this receptor: The response-prediction model combining TCR metrics and mutation burden needs validation in larger, independent patient cohorts.

The immunoSEQ Assay was used to immunosequence TCRbeta CDR3 regions from genomic DNA. Genomic DNA was amplified by bias-controlled multiplex PCR before high-throughput sequencing. As for the authors' bioinformatics: To quantify the absolute abundance of each unique TCRbeta CDR3 region, the sequences were collapsed and filtered. Clonality, defined as 1 minus Pielou's evenness, was calculated using productive rearrangements only. Clones with significantly greater frequencies in on-treatment versus baseline samples were identified using a previously published method. In TCRdb, the immuneACCESS table is reduced to in-frame sequences with V and J assigned. These tables do not hold every clone; where another copy was compared, an unresolved V gene accounts for under half, and the others remain unexplained. V and J calls and clone size follow that table, whereas D and trimming were derived from the DNA. Here the sample has over 4,500 clones; about 60% occur a single time. Clones ranked in the top ten supply around two fifths of the sample.

The label giving this sample's treatment or condition can be read as: randomized to nivolumab then ipilimumab (arm A) or the reverse (arm B). Prior DNA-damaging chemotherapy had not been received by any trial patient. A FACS Aria II flow cytometer was used to sort live CD3+CD8+ cells that were negative for CD19 and CD56 from thawed PBMCs. CheckMate 064, a randomized, open-label phase II trial of sequential checkpoint blockade, was the source of the samples, all of which came from patients with melanoma. Leukapheresis was used to collect peripheral blood mononuclear cells, which were then purified with Ficoll-Paque and frozen in human serum with about 10% DMSO. Immediately after sorting, the purity of sorted blood CD3+CD8+ cells was verified to be >95%, after which DNA was extracted. The germline V gene gives CDR1 as MNHEY and CDR2 as SVGAGI. The CDR3 has 12 amino acids, counting the end cysteine and phenylalanine. The retained sequence is limited to the CDR3, 36 bases, with the frame set at the first base. The V end loses 11 bases and the J end loses 6 bases, and a stretch of 16 bases separates them.

With regard to this clone: Its specific antigen is unknown. No qualities accompany the bases; no much larger clone lies one base away.

The chain uses TRBV6-5 and TRBJ1-2; perhaps TRBD1 is the D gene, with 5 bases matching. The sequence came from a human donor with melanoma. The sample here was CD8+ T cells sorted from blood (inferred from file names), taken from a patient given nivolumab and ipilimumab in sequence. In nucleotide form, the sequence is TGTGCCCACTACGGGGGAGGGGATGGCTACACCTTC. Its amino acids are CAHYGGGDGYTF.